A selection of T cell receptor beta chains follows, all from one sample in a study of CD8+ T cells in alopecia areata. Generated by immunoSEQ multiplex PCR, the TCRdb table keeps only in-frame clones and is missing some. The table lists about 64,000 clones, about 45% of them singletons, with roughly 20% in the top ten. Specimen: CD8+ T cells sorted from blood, collected at approximately week 37, from a patient treated with tofacitinib. All receptors derive from a human donor with alopecia areata. Each CDR3 is given with its conserved first and last residue. Each record gives: D gene, J gene, clone size, V gene, CDR3 DNA, CDR3 protein. A D gene is named only where the DNA matches it firmly. The listing skips clone size in some rows; elsewhere it reads once, few, many or a size class.

. | TRBJ1-2 | . | TRBV9 | TGTGCCAGCAGCTCTACCACAGATGGGCTTGACGGCTACACCTTC | CASSSTTDGLDGYTF
TRBD1 | TRBJ1-1 | few | TRBV29-1 | TGCAGCGTTGAAGATGAGGGGGGACAGCTCTACACTGAAGCTTTCTTT | CSVEDEGGQLYTEAFF
. | TRBJ2-7 | few | TRBV5-1 | TGCGCCAGCAGCTTGTTCTCTGGAGGGGGCTACGAGCAGTACTTC | CASSLFSGGGYEQYF
. | TRBJ2-7 | . | TRBV19 | TGTGCCAGTAGTATAGCAGAGTACGAGCAGTACTTC | CASSIAEYEQYF
TRBD1 | TRBJ2-3 | . | TRBV29-1 | TGCAGCGCCGACCCCGGGACAGTATACACAGATACGCAGTATTTT | CSADPGTVYTDTQYF
. | TRBJ2-5 | few | TRBV9 | TGTGCCAGCAGCGGAGCCCCCCTTACGGGGGAAGAGACCCAGTACTTC | CASSGAPLTGEETQYF
. | TRBJ2-1 | . | TRBV4-1 | TGCGCCAGCAGCCAGGAAGCCGGGACCTATCTCGACAATGAGCAGTTCTTC | CASSQEAGTYLDNEQFF
. | TRBJ1-5 | . | TRBV4-1 | TGCGCCAGCAGCCAAGCGGGGGCCGTGGGGCCCCAGCATTTT | CASSQAGAVGPQHF
. | TRBJ2-5 | . | TRBV29-1 | TGCAGCGTGGAAGCCACTGGTGGGGCCCAGTACTTC | CSVEATGGAQYF
. | TRBJ1-2 | . | TRBV27 | TGTGCCAGCAGTTTAGTATCAGGGACGGTCTATGGCTACACCTTC | CASSLVSGTVYGYTF
TRBD1 | TRBJ1-5 | . | TRBV13 | TGTGCCAGCAGCTTAGGGGGACAGTTGGCTCAGCCCCAGCATTTT | CASSLGGQLAQPQHF
. | TRBJ2-2 | few | TRBV11-2 | TGTGCCAGCAGCTCGACTGACAGGGAGCTGTTTTTT | CASSSTDRELFF
. | TRBJ1-1 | . | TRBV9 | TGTGCCAGCAGCCCCGGGGGGGGAATGAACACTGAAGCTTTCTTT | CASSPGGGMNTEAFF
. | TRBJ2-7 | . | TRBV30 | TGTGCCTGGAGTTTGACCTCCTACGAGCAGTACTTC | CAWSLTSYEQYF
. | TRBJ1-1 | . | TRBV15 | TGTGCCACCAGCAGAGATCGGGGGGACACTGAAGCTTTCTTT | CATSRDRGDTEAFF
. | TRBJ1-2 | . | TRBV29-1 | TGCAGCGTTTCAGGGAACTATGGCTACACCTTC | CSVSGNYGYTF
. | TRBJ2-7 | once | TRBV4-1 | TGCGCCAGTTCCGACAGAGCCTACGAGCAGTACTTC | CASSDRAYEQYF
. | TRBJ2-1 | . | TRBV6-5 | TGTGCCAGCAGAATACGAGGAGAGGGTGGCGATGAGCAGTTCTTC | CASRIRGEGGDEQFF
. | TRBJ1-1 | few | TRBV19 | TGTGCCAGTAGTAACCCGGACGTAATGAACACTGAAGCTTTCTTT | CASSNPDVMNTEAFF
TRBD1 | TRBJ2-5 | . | TRBV23-1 | TGCGCCAGCAGACCAACAGGGGGGCGAGGAGAGACCCAGTACTTC | CASRPTGGRGETQYF
. | TRBJ2-1 | few | TRBV7-3 | TGTGCCAGCAGCTTAGGGGTCGGACCGGGGAATGAGCAGTTCTTC | CASSLGVGPGNEQFF
. | TRBJ2-7 | . | TRBV7-2 | TGTGCCAGCAGTTATGGAAAATCCTACGAGCAGTACTTC | CASSYGKSYEQYF
TRBD1 | TRBJ1-1 | few | TRBV28 | TGTGCCAGCACTCCTATAAAGGACGGGACAGGGAACACTGAAGCTTTCTTT | CASTPIKDGTGNTEAFF
. | TRBJ1-2 | . | TRBV4-1 | TGCGCCAGCAGCCAACTCCAGGGTCCTTATGGCTACACCTTC | CASSQLQGPYGYTF
TRBD2 | TRBJ2-1 | . | TRBV11-2 | TGTGCCAGCAGCTTAGTTAGCGGGAGGGCAAATGAGCAGTTCTTC | CASSLVSGRANEQFF
. | TRBJ2-2 | . | TRBV6-5 | TGTGCCAGCAGACCCCGACACGCTACCGGGGAGCTGTTTTTT | CASRPRHATGELFF
. | TRBJ2-3 | . | TRBV4-2 | TGTGCCAGCAGCCAAGAACGGTCGACTATCCTCACAGATACGCAGTATTTT | CASSQERSTILTDTQYF
TRBD1 | TRBJ1-1 | few | TRBV6-5 | TGTGCCAGCAGTTCTCTACAGGGGATACGAACTGAAGCTTTCTTT | CASSSLQGIRTEAFF
. | TRBJ2-2 | few | TRBV4-3 | TGCGCCAGCAGCCAAGATCGGCCCCAGGGTGGGGAGCTGTTTTTT | CASSQDRPQGGELFF
. | TRBJ1-5 | . | TRBV6-6 | TGTGCCATGGGAAATCAGCCCCAGCATTTT | CAMGNQPQHF
. | TRBJ2-1 | once | TRBV7-8 | TGTGCCAGCAGCTTTGGTAGTGAGCAGTTCTTC | CASSFGSEQFF
TRBD2 | TRBJ2-3 | . | TRBV7-3 | TGTGCCAGCAGAATCGAGACTAGCGTCCGTGGAGATACGCAGTATTTT | CASRIETSVRGDTQYF
. | TRBJ2-7 | . | TRBV4-1 | TGCGCCAGCAGCCAAGCTACAGAAACCTACGAGCAGTACTTC | CASSQATETYEQYF
. | TRBJ1-1 | few | TRBV7-2 | TGTGCCAGCAGCTTATTGATCGGCTACACTGAAGCTTTCTTT | CASSLLIGYTEAFF
TRBD1 | TRBJ1-1 | few | TRBV29-1 | TGCAGCGCCTCCGGGACAGGGTGGCACACTGAAGCTTTCTTT | CSASGTGWHTEAFF
. | TRBJ2-7 | . | TRBV11-2 | TGTGCCAGCAGCGAAAGCGTCGAGCAGTACTTC | CASSESVEQYF
. | TRBJ2-2 | . | TRBV29-1 | TGCAGCGTTGTTAGGGCAAACACCGGGGAGCTGTTTTTT | CSVVRANTGELFF
. | TRBJ2-4 | . | TRBV11-2 | TGTGCCAGCAGCTTAGCGGACAGCCTTAACATTCAGTACTTC | CASSLADSLNIQYF
. | TRBJ1-5 | . | TRBV7-9 | TGTGCCAGCAGCAACTCAGGGGAGAATCAGCCCCAGCATTTT | CASSNSGENQPQHF
. | TRBJ2-5 | . | TRBV6-5 | TGTGCCAGCAGCGAAACTAAAGAGACCCAGTACTTC | CASSETKETQYF
. | TRBJ2-7 | few | TRBV28 | TGTGCCAGCAGTATTACAGGTTCGTCAGCCGAGCAGTACTTC | CASSITGSSAEQYF
. | TRBJ1-1 | . | TRBV6-1 | TGTGCCAGCAGTTTCCCAGGGGTTGGGGGCGCTGAAGCTTTCTTT | CASSFPGVGGAEAFF
. | TRBJ2-2 | . | TRBV1 | TGCACCAGCAGCCAAGATCCAAACGGTTACACCGGGGAGCTATTTTTT | CTSSQDPNGYTGELFF
TRBD1 | TRBJ1-1 | . | TRBV9 | TGTGCCAGCAGCGCCCGGACAGGGGCAGAAGCTTTCTTT | CASSARTGAEAFF
. | TRBJ2-2 | few | TRBV6-5 | TGTGCCAGCAGTTACTCGAGAGGGGGGAACACCGGGGAGCTGTTTTTT | CASSYSRGGNTGELFF
. | TRBJ2-1 | . | TRBV11-2 | TGTGCCAGCAGCTTAGATAAGGGGCCTCACGAGCAGTTCTTC | CASSLDKGPHEQFF
. | TRBJ1-2 | . | TRBV29-1 | TGCAGCGTATTTATTGGTGGCTACACCTTC | CSVFIGGYTF
. | TRBJ2-7 | . | TRBV29-1 | TGCAGCGTTGAATCAACAGGGAGGTCCTACGAGCAGTACTTC | CSVESTGRSYEQYF
. | TRBJ2-7 | . | TRBV14 | TGTGCCAGCAGCCAAGATCTTACGCCCTACGAGCAGTACTTC | CASSQDLTPYEQYF
. | TRBJ1-1 | . | TRBV4-3 | TGCGCCAGCAGCCAAGAGTGGTTATCGCTGAACTCTGAAGCTTTCTTT | CASSQEWLSLNSEAFF
. | TRBJ2-1 | . | TRBV6-4 | TGTGCCAGCAGTTACTCGAACTCTCCTCAAGGGGGTGGTGAGCAGTTCTTC | CASSYSNSPQGGGEQFF
. | TRBJ2-3 | few | TRBV9 | TGTGCCAGCAGCGTAGACGATACGCAGTATTTT | CASSVDDTQYF
. | TRBJ2-2 | . | TRBV9 | TGTGCCAGCAGCGCCGCCGGGGAGCTGTTTTTT | CASSAAGELFF